This T cell receptor beta chain derives from a study of control samples from healthy donors and cancer patients. Using immunoSEQ multiplex PCR, the repertoire was profiled, and TCRdb retains in-frame clones only, with some absent. This sample carries 100,000 to 130,000 clones, about 80% of them seen once, and the ten largest clones take approximately 7%. The CDR3 has 13 amino acids. CDR1 and CDR2 (germline): GTSNPN, SVGIG (reference sequence). J lost 0 bases, V lost 5 bases, and 0 bases had no gene match. This sequence joins TRBV30 and TRBJ1-2; 10 bases agree with TRBD1. The source material was blood. This clonotype was sampled from a young man in good health. CDR3 protein: CAWGTGANYGYTF. As DNA, the CDR3 is TGTGCCTGGGGGACAGGGGCTAACTATGGCTACACCTTC.